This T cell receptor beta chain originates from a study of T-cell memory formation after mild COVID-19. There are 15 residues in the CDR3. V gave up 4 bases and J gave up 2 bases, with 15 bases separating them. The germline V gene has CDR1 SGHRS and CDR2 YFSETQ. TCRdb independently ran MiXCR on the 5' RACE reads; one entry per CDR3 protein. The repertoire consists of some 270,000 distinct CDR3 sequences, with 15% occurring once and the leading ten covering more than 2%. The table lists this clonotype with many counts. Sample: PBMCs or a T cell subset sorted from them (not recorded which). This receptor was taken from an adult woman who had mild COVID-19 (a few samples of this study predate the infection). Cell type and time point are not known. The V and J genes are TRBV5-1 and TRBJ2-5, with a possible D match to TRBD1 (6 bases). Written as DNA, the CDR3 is TGCGCCAGCAGCAGCCAAGGACAGAGTCAAGAGACCCAGTACTTC. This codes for CASSSQGQSQETQYF.